A selection of T cell receptor beta chains follows, all from one sample in a study of CD8+ T cells in alopecia areata. The assay was immunoSEQ multiplex PCR, and TCRdb's table has in-frame clones only and misses some. The repertoire holds 150,000 to 200,000 clones, over 50% seen once, with roughly 14% in the top ten. The sequenced sample was CD4+ T cells sorted from blood, obtained at week 0. These receptors originate from a human donor with alopecia areata. CDR3s include the opening cysteine and the closing phenylalanine or tryptophan. A D gene is named only where the DNA matches it firmly. The size entry is marked missing in some rows and otherwise reads once, few, many or a size class.

>-|-|TRBV5-6|TRBJ2-1
CASSSRRGPEQFF
TGTGCCAGCAGCTCTAGGCGGGGGCCTGAGCAGTTCTTC
>-|-|TRBV19|TRBJ2-2
CASGPNGGELFF
TGTGCCTCGGGGCCTAACGGCGGGGAGCTGTTTTTT
>-|-|TRBV2|TRBJ1-5
CASSVQGIYQPQHF
TGTGCCAGCTCGGTCCAGGGAATCTATCAGCCCCAGCATTTT
>-|-|TRBV30|TRBJ2-3
CAWLVLSTDTQYF
TGTGCCTGGCTAGTCCTGAGCACAGATACGCAGTATTTT
>-|-|TRBV11-2|TRBJ1-1
CASINRVGTEAFF
TGTGCCAGCATCAACAGGGTTGGAACTGAAGCTTTCTTT
>-|once|TRBV29-1|TRBJ2-3
CSVEDRTTDTQYF
TGCAGCGTTGAAGACAGGACCACAGATACGCAGTATTTT
>-|few|TRBV30|TRBJ1-5
CAWSRRGGQQPQHF
TGTGCCTGGAGTAGGCGGGGGGGCCAACAGCCCCAGCATTTT
>-|many|TRBV5-4|TRBJ2-3
CASSFKPRSTDTQYF
TGTGCCAGCAGCTTCAAACCCAGGAGCACAGATACGCAGTATTTT
>TRBD2|-|TRBV27|TRBJ2-2
CASSPRSGWGLAGGNTGELFF
TGTGCCAGCAGTCCCCGCTCCGGCTGGGGACTAGCGGGGGGAAACACCGGGGAGCTGTTTTTT
>TRBD2|-|TRBV27|TRBJ2-2
CASRTSGAYTNTGELFF
TGTGCCAGCAGGACTAGCGGGGCGTACACGAACACCGGGGAGCTGTTTTTT
>-|-|TRBV6-5|TRBJ2-5
CASSRWGQETQYF
TGTGCCAGCTCCCGCTGGGGCCAAGAGACCCAGTACTTC
>-|-|TRBV14|TRBJ1-2
CASSQGSGTMGYTF
TGTGCCAGCAGCCAAGGCTCCGGGACAATGGGCTACACCTTC
>-|-|TRBV14|TRBJ2-3
CASSLQLASTDTQYF
TGTGCCAGCAGCTTACAATTGGCGAGCACAGATACGCAGTATTTT
>-|few|TRBV28|TRBJ2-3
CASIDPTTSTDTQYF
TGTGCCAGCATTGACCCAACTACTAGCACAGATACGCAGTATTTT
>-|-|TRBV5-1|TRBJ2-5
CASETQYF
TGCGCCTCGGAGACCCAGTACTTC
>-|-|TRBV2|TRBJ1-1
CASSERRAGGGTEAFF
TGTGCCAGCAGTGAGCGTCGTGCGGGCGGGGGGACTGAAGCTTTCTTT
>-|-|TRBV27|TRBJ2-2
CASSLVWAAGELFF
TGTGCCAGCAGTTTAGTGTGGGCGGCCGGGGAGCTGTTTTTT
>-|-|TRBV6-6|TRBJ1-6
CASRRDGSSPLHF
TGTGCCAGCAGACGGGACGGCTCATCACCCCTCCACTTT
>-|-|TRBV5-4|TRBJ2-5
CASSLEETQYF
TGTGCCAGCAGCTTAGAAGAGACCCAGTACTTC
>TRBD1|-|TRBV5-6|TRBJ1-1
CASSGAGGGNTEAFF
TGTGCCAGCAGCGGAGCAGGGGGCGGGAACACTGAAGCTTTCTTT
>-|-|TRBV2|TRBJ2-1
CASRTSVLNEQFF
TGTGCCAGCAGGACTAGTGTCCTGAATGAGCAGTTCTTC
>-|once|TRBV30|TRBJ1-3
CAWRGVTGNTIYF
TGTGCCTGGAGAGGGGTTACTGGAAACACCATATATTTT
>-|-|TRBV2|TRBJ2-2
CASSGWANTGELFF
TGTGCCAGCAGTGGTTGGGCGAACACCGGGGAGCTGTTTTTT